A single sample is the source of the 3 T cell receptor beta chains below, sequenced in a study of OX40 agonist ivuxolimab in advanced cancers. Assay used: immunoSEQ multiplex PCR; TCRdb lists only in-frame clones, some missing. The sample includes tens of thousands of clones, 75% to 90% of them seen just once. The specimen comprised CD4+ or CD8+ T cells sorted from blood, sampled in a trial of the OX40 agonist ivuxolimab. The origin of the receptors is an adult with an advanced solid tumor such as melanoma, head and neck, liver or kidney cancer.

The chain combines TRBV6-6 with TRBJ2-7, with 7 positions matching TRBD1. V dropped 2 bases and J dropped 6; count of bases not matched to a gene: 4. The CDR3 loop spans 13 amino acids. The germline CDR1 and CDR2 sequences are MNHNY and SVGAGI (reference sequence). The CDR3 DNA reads TGTGCCAGCAGTTACATCCAGGGGGTCGAGCAGTACTTC. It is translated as CASSYIQGVEQYF.

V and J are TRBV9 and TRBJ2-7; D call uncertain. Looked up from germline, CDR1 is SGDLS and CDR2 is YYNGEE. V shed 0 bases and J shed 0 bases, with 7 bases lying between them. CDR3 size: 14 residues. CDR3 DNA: TGTGCCAGCAGCGTAGGGTCTAGCTCCTACGAGCAGTACTTC. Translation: CASSVGSSSYEQYF.

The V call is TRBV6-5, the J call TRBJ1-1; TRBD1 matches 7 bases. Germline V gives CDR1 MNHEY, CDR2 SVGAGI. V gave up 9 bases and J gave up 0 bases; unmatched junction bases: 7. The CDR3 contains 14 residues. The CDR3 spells CASKTGLMNTEAFF. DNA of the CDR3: TGTGCCAGTAAGACAGGGTTGATGAACACTGAAGCTTTCTTT.